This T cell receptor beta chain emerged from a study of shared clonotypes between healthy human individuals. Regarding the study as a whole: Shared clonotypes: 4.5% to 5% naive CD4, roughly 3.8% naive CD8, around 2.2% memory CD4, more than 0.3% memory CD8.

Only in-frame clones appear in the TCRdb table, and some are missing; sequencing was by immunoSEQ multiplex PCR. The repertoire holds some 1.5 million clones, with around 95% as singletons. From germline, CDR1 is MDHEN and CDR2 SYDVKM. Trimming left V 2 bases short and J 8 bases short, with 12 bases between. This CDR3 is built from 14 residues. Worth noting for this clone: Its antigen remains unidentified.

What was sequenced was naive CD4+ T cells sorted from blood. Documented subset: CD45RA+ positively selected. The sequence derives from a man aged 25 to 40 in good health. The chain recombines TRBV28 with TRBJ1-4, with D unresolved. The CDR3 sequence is CASSLSGVWEKLFF. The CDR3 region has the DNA TGTGCCAGCAGTTTAAGTGGCGTGTGGGAAAAACTGTTTTTT.